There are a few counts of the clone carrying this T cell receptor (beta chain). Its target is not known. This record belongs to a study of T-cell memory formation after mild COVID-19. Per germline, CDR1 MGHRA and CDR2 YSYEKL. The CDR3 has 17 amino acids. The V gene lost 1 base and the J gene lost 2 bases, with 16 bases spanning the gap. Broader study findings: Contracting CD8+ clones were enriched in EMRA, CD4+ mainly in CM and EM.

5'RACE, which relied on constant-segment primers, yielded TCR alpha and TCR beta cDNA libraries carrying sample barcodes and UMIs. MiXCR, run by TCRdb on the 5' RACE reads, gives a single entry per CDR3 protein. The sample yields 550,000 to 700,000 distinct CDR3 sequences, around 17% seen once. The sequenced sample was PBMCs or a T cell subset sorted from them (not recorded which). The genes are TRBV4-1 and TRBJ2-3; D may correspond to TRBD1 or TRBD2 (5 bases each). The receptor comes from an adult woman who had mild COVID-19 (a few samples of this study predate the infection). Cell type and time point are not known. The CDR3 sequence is CASSQVAIRELTDTQYF. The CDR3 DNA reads TGCGCCAGCAGCCAAGTTGCGATCAGGGAGCTCACAGATACGCAGTATTTT.